One TCR beta chain is described in this entry. Cohort allocation depended upon clinical history that participants reported. The record originates from a study of blood T cell repertoires in COVID-19. Data came from immunoSEQ multiplex PCR; TCRdb stores just in-frame clones and leaves some out. The sample holds roughly 250,000 clones, around 90% seen once. Germline values: CDR1 LGHNA, CDR2 YNFKEQ. The V and J ends lost 1 base and 4 bases respectively, with 8 bases between them. The CDR3 covers 14 residues. The sequence derives from a woman younger than 35 who had recovered from COVID-19. The sample taken for sequencing was PBMCs or T cells enriched from blood (not recorded which). The rearrangement uses TRBV4-2 and TRBJ2-1; weak D call: TRBD2 (6 bases). CDR3: CASSQGGVYNEQFF. The CDR3, as DNA: TGTGCCAGCAGCCAAGGGGGGGTTTACAATGAGCAGTTCTTC.